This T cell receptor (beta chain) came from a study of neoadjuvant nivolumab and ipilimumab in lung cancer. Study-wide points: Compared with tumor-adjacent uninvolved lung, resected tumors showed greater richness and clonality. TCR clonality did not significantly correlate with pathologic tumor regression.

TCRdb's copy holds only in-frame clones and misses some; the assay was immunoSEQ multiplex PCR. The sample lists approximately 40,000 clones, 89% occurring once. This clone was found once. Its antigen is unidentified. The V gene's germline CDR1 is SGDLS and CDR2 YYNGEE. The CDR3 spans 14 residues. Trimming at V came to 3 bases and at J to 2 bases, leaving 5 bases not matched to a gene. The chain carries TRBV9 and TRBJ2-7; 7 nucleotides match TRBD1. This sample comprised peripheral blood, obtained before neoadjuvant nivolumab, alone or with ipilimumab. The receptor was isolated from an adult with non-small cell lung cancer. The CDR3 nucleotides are TGTGCCAGCAGCGGAAGGGACAGAGCCTACGAGCAGTACTTC. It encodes CASSGRDRAYEQYF.